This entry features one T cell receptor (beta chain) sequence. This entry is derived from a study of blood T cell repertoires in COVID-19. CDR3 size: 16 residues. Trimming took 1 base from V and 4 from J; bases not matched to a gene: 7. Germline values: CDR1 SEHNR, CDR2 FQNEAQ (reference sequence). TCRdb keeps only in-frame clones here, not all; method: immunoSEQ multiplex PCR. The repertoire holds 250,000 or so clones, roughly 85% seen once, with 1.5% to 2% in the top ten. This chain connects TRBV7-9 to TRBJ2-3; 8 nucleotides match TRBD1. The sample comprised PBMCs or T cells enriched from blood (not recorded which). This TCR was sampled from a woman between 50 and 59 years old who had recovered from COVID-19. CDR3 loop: CASSLEAGGVADTQYF. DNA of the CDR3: TGTGCCAGCAGCTTAGAAGCAGGGGGCGTCGCAGATACGCAGTATTTT. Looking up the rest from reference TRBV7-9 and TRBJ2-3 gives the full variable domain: DTGVSQNPRHKITKRGQNVTFRCDPISEHNRLYWYRQTLGQGPEFLTYFQNEAQLEKSRLLSDRFSAERPKGSFSTLEIQRTEQGDSAMYLCASSLEAGGVADTQYFGPGTRLTVL.